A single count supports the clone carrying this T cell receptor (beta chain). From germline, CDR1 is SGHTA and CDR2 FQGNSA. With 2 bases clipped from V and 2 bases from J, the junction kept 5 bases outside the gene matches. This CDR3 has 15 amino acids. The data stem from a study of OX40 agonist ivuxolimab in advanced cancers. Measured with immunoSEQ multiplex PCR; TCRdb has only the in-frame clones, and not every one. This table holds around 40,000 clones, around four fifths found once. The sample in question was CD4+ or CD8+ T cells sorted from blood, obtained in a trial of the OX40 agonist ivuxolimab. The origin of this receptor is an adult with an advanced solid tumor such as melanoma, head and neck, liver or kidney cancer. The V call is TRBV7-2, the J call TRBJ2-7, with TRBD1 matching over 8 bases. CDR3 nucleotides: TGTGCCAGCAGCTTATTCACAGGGGGAACCTACGAGCAGTACTTC. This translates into CASSLFTGGTYEQYF.